This paragraph reports one TCR beta chain. Its antigen is as yet unknown. The sample comes from a study of Ad26.COV2.S vaccination and SARS-CoV-2 variants. Study-level information: Intramuscular Ad26.COV2.S doses were given once or twice, 56 days apart.

Notes on the study in general: Vaccine recipients surpassed placebo recipients in spike-specific TCR breadth. Vaccine recipients and placebo recipients showed similar non-spike TCR breadth.

TCRdb keeps only in-frame clones here, not all; method: immunoSEQ multiplex PCR. In the table there are approximately 410,000 clones, 85% to 90% of which are singletons. Stated treatment: about 20 received Ad26.COV2.S at low or high dose, single or two shots; 5 received placebo; per-sample allocation not given. Day 63 after the first injection of vaccine or placebo was the sampling time. Donor was an adult aged 18-55 years in Boston. The CDR3 loop spans 14 amino acids. V dropped 4 bases and J dropped 5; count of bases not matched to a gene: 7. The germline gives CDR1 SGHDT, CDR2 YYEEEE. The genes are TRBV5-6 and TRBJ2-3; TRBD1 agrees at 7 bases. Sequenced material: peripheral blood, taken in a trial of Ad26.COV2.S vaccine versus placebo. The receptor comes from a person aged 18-65 years who received the Ad26.COV2.S COVID-19 vaccine or a placebo. CDR3 sequence: CASSPDRLGDTQYF. DNA for the CDR3: TGTGCCAGCAGCCCGGACAGGTTGGGAGATACGCAGTATTTT. Full variable domain (remainder filled in from reference TRBV5-6 and TRBJ2-3): DAGVTQSPTHLIKTRGQQVTLRCSPKSGHDTVSWYQQALGQGPQFIFQYYEEEERQRGNFPDRFSGHQFPNYSSELNVNALLLGDSALYLCASSPDRLGDTQYFGPGTRLTVL.